This T cell receptor beta chain was profiled in a study of CD8 T cells in ankylosing spondylitis. Study conclusions and caveats: Within ankylosing spondylitis blood, a TCR beta motif made up of several highly homologous variants appeared to be characteristic. Reactive arthritis synovial fluid and blood were previously reported to contain some motif variants.

Preparation of TCR beta libraries was done by quantitative 5'-RACE with molecular barcodes. In TCRdb, the 5' RACE reads were re-called with MiXCR into one record per CDR3 protein. The repertoire holds 150,000 to 200,000 distinct CDR3 sequences, with around 20% as singletons. Germline CDR1 is LNHNV and CDR2 is YYDKDF (reference sequence). The CDR3 has 18 amino acids. The ends lost 3 bases at V and 0 bases at J; junction bases unmatched: 10. A word on this clonotype: Antigen specificity is unknown.

The sequencing sample was made of blood, either unsorted or a sorted T cell fraction (not recorded which). This receptor was taken from a male donor with ankylosing spondylitis or in good health (not recorded which). The chain joins TRBV15 to TRBJ1-5; 8 bases align to TRBD1. In nucleotides, the CDR3 is TGTGCCACCAGCAGTGACAGGGGAGGTGATTATAGCAATCAGCCCCAGCATTTT. Amino acid sequence: CATSSDRGGDYSNQPQHF.